The 27 T cell receptor beta chains presented below share a single source sample, sequenced in a study of molecular identifiers for immune sequencing clone quantification. TCRdb reprocessed the PCR reads with MiXCR, giving one entry per CDR3 protein. Among some 40,000 distinct CDR3 sequences listed, roughly 20% were seen once. Specimen: naive CD8+ T cells from blood, with Jurkat cell RNA spiked in. Stated subset: FACS-sorted CD8+CD4-CCR7+CD45RA+ naive T cells. The receptors come from a human donor in good health. Some libraries in this study had Jurkat cell RNA spiked in.

Comment on this clonotype: This may arise from a read error, as a much more abundant clone is one base away. The chain has TRBV13 and TRBJ1-1; TRBD1 might be the D (6 bases). Trimming pared 5 bases from V and 10 bases from J, leaving 17 bases between. The CDR3 contains 13 residues. Germline V CDR1 and CDR2: PRHDT, FYEKMQ (reference sequence). For the CDR3, the DNA is TGTGCCAGCAGCACCCTACAGGGCCCGGGAGCTTTCTTT. This gives the protein CASSTLQGPGAFF.

This clonotype came up a few times. One junction end disagrees with the germline gene, perhaps due to a read error. The V call is TRBV12-3 or TRBV12-4, the J call TRBJ2-5, with D hard to call. The length of the CDR3 is 12 residues. The CDR3 protein is CASSSTQETQHF. The CDR3 nucleotides are TGTGCCAGCAGTTCGACCCAAGAGACCCAGCACTTC.

In its sample, this clonotype was seen many times. This chain connects TRBV9 to TRBJ1-5; D remains unclear. Germline values: CDR1 SGDLS, CDR2 YYNGEE. V shed 4 bases and J shed 4 bases, with 9 bases lying between them. The CDR3 has 13 amino acids. Written as DNA, the CDR3 is TGTGCCAGCAGCTTCGACACGAATCAGCCCCAGCATTTT. Amino acids: CASSFDTNQPQHF.

This clonotype was counted ten times or more. Mismatch with germline at one junction end may stem from a read error. The chain combines TRBV7-9 with TRBJ2-7; D is uncertain. In germline, CDR1 is SEHNR, CDR2 FQNEAQ (reference sequence). CDR3 length: 14 residues. The DNA of the CDR3 is TGTGCCAGCAGCCTCCAATCGGATTTCTACGAGCAGTACTTT. Residues: CASSLQSDFYEQYF.

This clonotype was recorded many times. The chain joins TRBV27 to TRBJ2-3; 8 positions agree with TRBD2. Trimming at V came to 2 bases and at J to 3 bases, leaving 4 bases not matched to a gene. This CDR3 is 15 amino acids long. Germline V gives CDR1 MNHEY, CDR2 SMNVEV (reference sequence). The CDR3 sequence: CASSLAGGSTDTQYF. The CDR3 coding sequence is TGTGCCAGCAGTTTAGCGGGAGGTTCGACAGATACGCAGTATTTT.

There are a few counts of this clonotype. The CDR3 is CASRIQGNNYGYTF. The CDR3 coding sequence is TGTGCCAGCAGGATACAGGGGAACAACTATGGCTACACCTTC. V usage is TRBV14 and J usage is TRBJ1-2, with 7 bases fitting TRBD1. From germline, CDR1 is SGHDN and CDR2 FVKESK. V lost 6 bases, J lost 2 bases, and 6 bases stayed unmatched. This CDR3 is built from 14 residues.

This clonotype has more than one count but fewer than ten. This rearrangement joins TRBV29-1 to TRBJ2-2; no clear D. Germline V gives CDR1 SQVTM, CDR2 ANQGSEA. V lost 4 bases and J lost 8, with 5 bases in between. The CDR3 is made up of 10 amino acids. CDR3 sequence (DNA): TGCAGCGTTGGGGGAGGGGAGCTGTTTTTT. Protein: CSVGGGELFF.

Only a few counts were recorded for this clonotype. This sequence joins TRBV9 and TRBJ2-3; D gene ambiguous. CDR1 is SGDLS, CDR2 YYNGEE, per germline. The CDR3 extends over 16 amino acids. Trimming removed 0 bases at V and 2 bases at J, with 13 bases between. CDR3 sequence reads: CASSVGEHSATDTQYF. CDR3 DNA: TGTGCCAGCAGCGTAGGTGAGCACTCGGCCACAGATACGCAGTATTTT.

This clonotype was counted many times. The chain links TRBV7-2 to TRBJ2-7; possible D gene TRBD2, 5 bases. Trimming removed 0 bases from V and 3 bases from J, with 9 bases in between. The CDR3 covers 14 residues. Looked up from germline, CDR1 is SGHTA and CDR2 is FQGNSA. The CDR3 is CASSLASAGYEQYF. The CDR3 nucleotides are TGTGCCAGCAGCTTAGCTTCGGCGGGCTACGAGCAGTACTTC. The complete variable domain, with remaining parts taken from reference TRBV7-2 and TRBJ2-7, reads GAGVSQSPSNKVTEKGKDVELRCDPISGHTALYWYRQSLGQGLEFLIYFQGNSAPDKSGLPSDRFSAERTGGSVSTLTIQRTQQEDSAVYLCASSLASAGYEQYFGPGTRLTVT.

This clonotype was found many times. The chain joins TRBV27 to TRBJ2-3; the D gene could be TRBD1 or TRBD2 (6 bases each). This CDR3 has 14 amino acids. Germline V CDR1 and CDR2: MNHEY, SMNVEV (reference sequence). V was trimmed by 3 bases and J by 1 base, leaving 8 bases between them. In nucleotides, the CDR3 is TGTGCCAGCAGTTTGGGGGGCCGCACAGATACGCAGTATTTT. As protein: CASSLGGRTDTQYF.

This clonotype was seen a handful of times. The chain joins TRBV4-3 to TRBJ2-2, with 7 bases that match TRBD2. This CDR3 has 16 residues. Germline CDR1 and CDR2: LGHNA and YSLEER. V shed 0 bases and J 4 bases; nucleotides not matched to a gene: 5. The chain's CDR3 is CASSQETGLGTGELFF. The CDR3, as DNA: TGCGCCAGCAGCCAAGAGACTGGACTAGGCACCGGGGAGCTGTTTTTT.

This clonotype has a count of ten or more. The rearrangement joins TRBV20-1 to TRBJ2-5, with D unresolved. The CDR3 is 13 amino acids. The germline CDR1 and CDR2 sequences are DFQATT and SNEGSKA (reference sequence). V gave up 3 bases and J gave up 5 bases, with 13 bases separating them. Written as DNA, the CDR3 is TGCAGTGCTAGTGTCAGCTTAAGGGAGACCCAGTACTTC. Encoded protein: CSASVSLRETQYF.

This clonotype has ten or more counts. The CDR3 loop is CASSVSSGSGQFF. For the CDR3, the DNA is TGTGCCAGCAGCGTATCTAGCGGGAGTGGGCAGTTCTTC. This chain uses TRBV9 with TRBJ2-1; 10 bases match TRBD2. The J segment lost 12 bases and the V segment lost 1 base, leaving 4 bases of the junction unmatched. Germline assignment: CDR1 SGDLS and CDR2 YYNGEE. CDR3 length: 13 amino acids.

This clonotype was seen ten or more times. The CDR3 region is CAIHGTGRYEQYF. The CDR3, as DNA: TGTGCCATCCACGGGACAGGGCGCTACGAGCAGTACTTC. The chain joins TRBV2 to TRBJ2-7, with 9 positions matching TRBD1. This CDR3 comprises 13 residues. Germline loops: CDR1 SNHLY, CDR2 FYNNEI. The junction had 7 bases not matched to a gene; V was cut back by 10 bases and J by 3 bases.

The gene calls are TRBV12-3 or TRBV12-4 and TRBJ2-1; maybe TRBD1 (6 bases). The V gene lost 5 bases and the J gene lost 8 bases, with 16 bases spanning the gap. This CDR3 is built from 14 residues. CDR3 protein: CASSKGVSTDEQFF. The CDR3 DNA follows: TGTGCCAGCAGTAAGGGGGTATCAACCGATGAGCAGTTCTTC.

This clonotype occurred many times. The V gene is TRBV4-2, the J gene TRBJ2-5; 7 nucleotides match TRBD2. V was clipped by 3 bases and J by 4 bases; unmatched bases: 5. Germline V lookup: CDR1 LGHNA, CDR2 YNFKEQ. The CDR3 loop spans 14 amino acids. The CDR3 here is CASSHAGELETQYF. The CDR3 DNA reads TGTGCCAGCAGCCACGCGGGGGAACTAGAGACCCAGTACTTC.

This clonotype was detected ten times or more. CDR3 in amino acids: CSARAWQGAYEQYF. For the CDR3, the DNA is TGCAGTGCTAGGGCTTGGCAAGGGGCCTACGAGCAGTACTTC. The chain has TRBV20-1 and TRBJ2-7, with a possible D match to TRBD1 (5 bases). Trimming left V 3 bases short and J 2 bases short, with 14 bases between. Per germline, CDR1 DFQATT and CDR2 SNEGSKA (reference sequence). CDR3 length: 14 residues.

V usage is TRBV20-1 and J usage is TRBJ2-7; D is unresolved. Germline CDR1 and CDR2: DFQATT and SNEGSKA (reference sequence). The CDR3 covers 14 residues. V lost 3 bases to trimming and J lost 6 bases, with 18 bases between them. CDR3 protein: CSAREGFSTAEQYF. As DNA, the CDR3 is TGCAGTGCTAGGGAAGGGTTTAGCACTGCCGAGCAGTACTTC.

This clonotype was counted many times. This rearrangement joins TRBV6-2 or TRBV6-3 to TRBJ2-2; 8 bases line up with TRBD2. CDR3 length: 15 residues. With V trimmed by 5 bases and J by 4 bases, 6 bases remained unmatched. CDR1 and CDR2 from the germline V gene are MNHEY and SVGEGT. The CDR3 sequence: CASSDFAGGTGELFF. The CDR3 DNA is TGTGCCAGCAGTGACTTCGCGGGAGGCACCGGGGAGCTGTTTTTT.

The gene calls are TRBV28 and TRBJ1-1, with D hard to call. The length of the CDR3 is 15 residues. CDR1 and CDR2 from the germline V gene are MDHEN and SYDVKM. The ends were cut back, 2 bases at V and 4 bases at J, with 14 bases in the middle. The CDR3 coding sequence is TGTGCCAGCAGTTTAGCCCCTCGGTGGGGCACTGAAGCTTTCTTT. Translating it yields CASSLAPRWGTEAFF.

The table lists this clonotype with many counts. A read error may account for a junction end that differs from germline. J is TRBJ2-7 and V is TRBV7-7; tentative D call: TRBD1 (5 bases). The CDR3 spans 15 residues. From germline, CDR1 is SSHAT and CDR2 FNYEAQ (reference sequence). The CDR3 is CASSLAPGRDYEQYF. CDR3 coding DNA: TGTGCTAGCAGCTTAGCCCCGGGCAGGGACTACGAGCAGTACTTC.

This clonotype has a count of ten or more. V and J are TRBV4-1 and TRBJ2-1; D remains ambiguous. V lost 8 bases and J 6 bases, leaving 8 bases between the germline ends. CDR3 length equals 11 residues. CDR1 MGHRA and CDR2 YSYEKL come from the germline V gene. In nucleotides, the CDR3 is TGCGCCAGCGGCTCGGCCAATGAGCAGTTCTTC. Residues: CASGSANEQFF.

In this sample, this clonotype turned up many times. The V call is TRBV7-2, the J call TRBJ2-7; 8 positions agree with TRBD2. Trimming cost V 5 bases and J 3 bases; bases outside gene matches: 9. The V gene's germline CDR1 is SGHTA and CDR2 FQGNSA. This CDR3 is built from 15 residues. CDR3 bases: TGTGCCAGCAGCGGCCAGCGGGAGAGGAACTACGAGCAGTACTTC. Translation: CASSGQRERNYEQYF.

Remarks on this clonotype: A much larger clone differs by one base, so this may be a read error. The J gene is TRBJ2-4, the V gene TRBV28; TRBD1 matches 7 bases. From germline, CDR1 is MDHEN and CDR2 SYDVKM. The CDR3 contains 14 residues. CDR3 sequence (DNA): TGTGCCAGCAGTTTTAGGGGGCTGGAAAACATTCAGTGCTTC. Its protein product is CASSFRGLENIQCF.

The genes are TRBV6-5 and TRBJ2-7, with D possibly matching TRBD1 (5 bases). This CDR3 has 15 amino acids. Trimming cost V 0 bases and J 0 bases, with 9 bases left between them. Germline assignment: CDR1 MNHEY and CDR2 SVGAGI. This CDR3 reads CASSYSRGSSYEQYF. The CDR3 DNA reads as TGTGCCAGCAGTTACTCAAGGGGCAGCTCCTACGAGCAGTACTTC.

At least ten counts were recorded for this clonotype. This chain uses TRBV13 with TRBJ1-2; 8 bases map to TRBD1. This CDR3 comprises 15 residues. Per germline, CDR1 PRHDT and CDR2 FYEKMQ (reference sequence). V dropped 0 bases and J dropped 7; count of bases not matched to a gene: 7. DNA of the CDR3: TGTGCCAGCAGCTTAGGCCCAGGGGGCGCGTCTGGCTACACCTTC. Protein product: CASSLGPGGASGYTF.

The J gene is TRBJ2-1, the V gene TRBV29-1; tentative D call: TRBD2 (6 bases). V lost 7 bases and J 4 bases, leaving 14 bases between the germline ends. Germline V CDR1 and CDR2: SQVTM, ANQGSEA. CDR3 length equals 13 residues. The CDR3 here is CSGRTNGYNEQFF. CDR3 nucleotides: TGCAGCGGAAGGACTAACGGGTACAATGAGCAGTTCTTC.